This entry features one TCR beta chain sequence. The data are from a study of blood T cell repertoires in COVID-19. At the level of the study: COVID-19 samples collected from the United States, Italy and Spain covered acute and convalescent phases. PBMCs, B-cell-depleted T cells, or T cells provided the cDNA or gDNA that made up the material.

Original processing notes: Amplification with reference gene primers provided the estimates of nucleated cell counts. Measured with immunoSEQ multiplex PCR; TCRdb has only the in-frame clones, and not every one. For V, J and clone size, that table is used; D and trimming come from the DNA. Among around 170,000 clones, 74% were seen once, and the ten largest hold around 2.9%. Sequenced material: peripheral blood. This sequence originates from a woman older than 75 with acute or convalescent COVID-19.

The CDR3 is CASSYVGRGSYEQYF. CDR3 sequence (DNA): TGTGCCAGCAGTTACGTTGGCAGGGGATCCTACGAGCAGTACTTC. The chain employs TRBV6-5 and TRBJ2-7; D possibly corresponds to TRBD1 (6 bases). Deletions cut 2 bases from V and 1 base from J, with 12 bases between. Germline assignment: CDR1 MNHEY and CDR2 SVGAGI. This CDR3 is built from 15 residues.